These 5 T cell receptor beta chains were all obtained from the same sample, sequenced in a study of T cell responses to AZD1222 COVID-19 vaccine. Using immunoSEQ multiplex PCR, the repertoire was profiled, and TCRdb retains in-frame clones only, with some absent. Of tens of thousands of clones in the sample, 90% were seen once. The sample consisted of peripheral blood, taken on day 0 of AZD1222 vaccination. Receptors originate from an adult in good health.

The chain uses TRBV6-5 and TRBJ2-6; D possibly corresponds to TRBD2 (6 bases). Germline V gene sequence: CDR1 MNHEY, CDR2 SVGAGI. This CDR3 is built from 15 residues. Trimming stripped 3 bases from V and 0 bases from J, with 6 bases between. The CDR3 nucleotides are TGTGCCAGCAGTTATAGCGGCTCTGGGGCCAACGTCCTGACTTTC. Protein sequence: CASSYSGSGANVLTF.

The chain combines TRBV19 with TRBJ2-3; 8 bases are a match to TRBD2. Germline V lookup: CDR1 LNHDA, CDR2 SQIVND (reference sequence). V was pared by 7 bases and J by 5 bases, with 8 bases of the junction left unmatched. The CDR3 loop spans 14 amino acids. CDR3 protein: CASTSGLMGDTQYF. The CDR3 DNA reads as TGTGCCAGTACTAGCGGGCTGATGGGAGATACGCAGTATTTT.

The chain uses TRBV4-3 and TRBJ1-1; no clear D. This CDR3 contains 15 residues. V shed 1 base and J shed 1 base, with 10 bases lying between them. Per the germline V gene, CDR1 is LGHNA and CDR2 is YSLEER. The CDR3: CASSQGGAANTEAFF. The CDR3 region has the DNA TGCGCCAGCAGCCAAGGGGGAGCGGCGAACACTGAAGCTTTCTTT.

The genes are TRBV4-1 and TRBJ2-5; D remains ambiguous. This CDR3 contains 15 residues. Germline values: CDR1 MGHRA, CDR2 YSYEKL. Trimming removed 0 bases from V and 1 base from J, with 9 bases in between. The CDR3 DNA sequence: TGCGCCAGCAGCCAAGAACCCTATATCCAAGAGACCCAGTACTTC. Protein sequence: CASSQEPYIQETQYF.

This clone showed up just once. V usage is TRBV5-1 and J usage is TRBJ1-1, with 8 bases fitting TRBD1. The J segment lost 7 bases and the V segment lost 3 bases, leaving 14 bases of the junction unmatched. Per germline, CDR1 SGHRS and CDR2 YFSETQ. The CDR3 sequence is 16 residues long. The DNA of the CDR3 is TGCGCCAGCAGCTCCGGGACAGGTCGGGGGGTTGGTGAAGCTTTCTTT. The encoded protein is CASSSGTGRGVGEAFF.